One and the same sample provided the 32 T cell receptor beta chains below, sequenced in a study of blood T cell repertoires in COVID-19. The protocol was immunoSEQ multiplex PCR, while the TCRdb copy is restricted to in-frame clones and leaves out a portion. This table holds around 100,000 clones, 75% to 90% found once. Sequences were obtained from peripheral blood. The source is a woman aged 55-75 years with COVID-19, enrolled during active disease.

CDR3 in amino acids: CASSQDDSSGNTIYF. In DNA, the CDR3 is TGCGCCAGCAGCCAAGATGACAGTTCTGGAAACACCATATATTTT. This chain joins TRBV4-3 and TRBJ1-3; D is possibly TRBD1 (5 bases). The CDR3 length is 15 residues. V dropped 0 bases and J dropped 1 base, with 7 bases sitting between them. Per the germline V gene, CDR1 is LGHNA and CDR2 is YSLEER.

The chain is built from TRBV5-4 and TRBJ2-5; TRBD2 agrees at 8 bases. The CDR3 has 15 residues. With 4 bases clipped from V and 5 bases from J, the junction kept 10 bases outside the gene matches. Germline V CDR1 and CDR2: SGHNT, YYREEE (reference sequence). CDR3 DNA: TGTGCCAGCAGCCCGGAGAGCGGGGGCGGGGAGACCCAGTACTTC. Translated, it gives CASSPESGGGETQYF. Complete variable domain (other parts from reference TRBV5-4 and TRBJ2-5): ETGVTQSPTHLIKTRGQQVTLRCSSQSGHNTVSWYQQALGQGPQFIFQYYREEENGRGNFPPRFSGLQFPNYSSELNVNALELDDSALYLCASSPESGGGETQYFGPGTRLLVL.

This sequence joins TRBV10-2 and TRBJ2-3; 7 bases match TRBD1. The CDR3 is 14 residues long. Germline loops: CDR1 WSHSY, CDR2 SAAADI. Trimming removed 5 bases from V and 1 base from J; junction bases left unmatched: 3. The CDR3 spells CASSPTGRTDTQYF. For the CDR3, the DNA is TGCGCCAGCAGTCCGACAGGGCGCACAGATACGCAGTATTTT.

The J gene is TRBJ2-5, the V gene TRBV7-9; perhaps TRBD1 as D (6 bases). The CDR3 has 13 residues. V lost 5 bases to trimming and J lost 5 bases, with 12 bases between them. Germline loops: CDR1 SEHNR, CDR2 FQNEAQ (reference sequence). The CDR3 sequence is CASSLRGSETQYF. The CDR3 bases are TGTGCCAGCAGCCTCAGGGGTTCCGAGACCCAGTACTTC. Full variable domain (outside the CDR3, taken from reference TRBV7-9 and TRBJ2-5): DTGVSQNPRHKITKRGQNVTFRCDPISEHNRLYWYRQTLGQGPEFLTYFQNEAQLEKSRLLSDRFSAERPKGSFSTLEIQRTEQGDSAMYLCASSLRGSETQYFGPGTRLLVL.

The rearrangement joins TRBV7-9 to TRBJ2-5; D is possibly TRBD2 (6 bases). There are 13 residues in the CDR3. V was shortened by 5 bases and J by 4 bases, with 11 bases between the two germline ends. Germline assignment: CDR1 SEHNR and CDR2 FQNEAQ (reference sequence). The CDR3 loop is CASSLMGGETQYF. DNA of the CDR3: TGTGCCAGCAGCCTAATGGGGGGAGAGACCCAGTACTTC.

The V gene is TRBV5-1, the J gene TRBJ1-1, with TRBD1 matching 12 bases. This CDR3 has 16 residues. Trimming at V came to 0 bases and at J to 7 bases, leaving 7 bases not matched to a gene. Germline V gives CDR1 SGHRS, CDR2 YFSETQ. CDR3 nucleotides: TGCGCCAGCAGCTTGGCCCCGGGACAGGGGGCTGGTGAAGCTTTCTTT. It yields the protein CASSLAPGQGAGEAFF.

The V gene is TRBV4-3, the J gene TRBJ1-4, with 7 bases identical to TRBD1. Germline CDR1 and CDR2: LGHNA and YSLEER. Trimming at V came to 4 bases and at J to 4 bases, leaving 3 bases not matched to a gene. This CDR3 is built from 14 residues. The CDR3 nucleotides are TGCGCCAGCAGCCCGGGACAGCTTAATGAAAAACTGTTTTTT. Protein: CASSPGQLNEKLFF.

Only one count was recorded for this clone. CDR3 residues: CASIPLRGSYNEQFF. The CDR3 DNA is TGTGCCAGCATCCCACTGAGGGGGTCCTACAATGAGCAGTTCTTC. The genes are TRBV6-2 or TRBV6-3 and TRBJ2-1; tentatively, D is TRBD1 (6 bases). V dropped 7 bases and J dropped 1 base, with 14 bases sitting between them. This CDR3 spans 15 amino acids. The germline V gene encodes CDR1 MNHEY and CDR2 SVGEGT.

The V call is TRBV30, the J call TRBJ1-2; D not resolved. V was cut by 3 bases and J by 5 bases, with 7 bases left in between. Per the germline V gene, CDR1 is GTSNPN and CDR2 is SVGIG (reference sequence). CDR3 length: 11 residues. CDR3 DNA: TGTGCCTGGAGACAAAATTATGGCTACACCTTC. Translating gives CAWRQNYGYTF.

The rearrangement uses TRBV2 and TRBJ2-7, with 8 bases lining up with TRBD1. Germline CDR1 is SNHLY and CDR2 is FYNNEI. This CDR3 region has 12 residues. V dropped 7 bases and J dropped 5; count of bases not matched to a gene: 4. The CDR3 loop reads CASKDRVNEQYF. The DNA for the CDR3 is TGTGCCAGCAAGGACAGGGTGAACGAGCAGTACTTC.

V gene TRBV5-1 combines with J gene TRBJ2-3, with TRBD2 identical over 10 bases. The germline CDR1 and CDR2 sequences are SGHRS and YFSETQ. Losses at the gene ends were 3 bases for V and 5 bases for J; bases not matched to a gene: 6. The CDR3 consists of 15 residues. The DNA for the CDR3 is TGCGCCAGCAGCTCGTCGTCTAGCGGGGGAGATACGCAGTATTTT. This gives the protein CASSSSSSGGDTQYF.

This chain joins TRBV19 and TRBJ1-2, with TRBD1 matching 10 bases. CDR3 size: 14 residues. With 5 bases clipped from V and 8 bases from J, the junction kept 8 bases outside the gene matches. Looked up from germline, CDR1 is LNHDA and CDR2 is SQIVND (reference sequence). The CDR3 loop is CASSFLGQGMGYTF. In DNA form, the CDR3 reads TGTGCCAGTAGTTTCCTGGGACAGGGGATGGGCTACACCTTC.

The chain uses TRBV7-9 and TRBJ1-1; D unclear. The CDR3 is 12 residues long. The ends were cut back, 1 base at V and 7 bases at J, with 7 bases in the middle. CDR1 and CDR2 (germline): SEHNR, FQNEAQ (reference sequence). In DNA form, the CDR3 reads TGTGCCAGCAGCTTAGTGTCCCGTGAAGCTTTCTTT. This gives the protein CASSLVSREAFF. Filled out from reference TRBV7-9 and TRBJ1-1, the complete variable domain reads DTGVSQNPRHKITKRGQNVTFRCDPISEHNRLYWYRQTLGQGPEFLTYFQNEAQLEKSRLLSDRFSAERPKGSFSTLEIQRTEQGDSAMYLCASSLVSREAFFGQGTRLTVV.

The CDR3 nucleotides are TGTGCCAGCAGCTCTAGACAGGGGCGGTATGGCTACACCTTC. Translation: CASSSRQGRYGYTF. The genes are TRBV2 and TRBJ1-2; the match to TRBD1 covers 8 bases. The CDR3 runs 14 residues. CDR1 is SNHLY, CDR2 FYNNEI, per germline. The V and J ends lost 6 bases and 5 bases, in that order; junction bases with no gene match: 8. The full variable domain, completed using reference TRBV2 and TRBJ1-2, is EPEVTQTPSHQVTQMGQEVILRCVPISNHLYFYWYRQILGQKVEFLVSFYNNEISEKSEIFDDQFSVERPDGSNFTLKIRSTKLEDSAMYFCASSSRQGRYGYTFGSGTRLTVV.

In this sample, this clone turned up once. The identical CDR3 is also encoded by other nucleotide sequences in the sample. The chain employs TRBV7-9 and TRBJ1-5, with TRBD1 as a possible D gene (6 bases). The CDR3 consists of 13 residues. From germline, CDR1 is SEHNR and CDR2 FQNEAQ (reference sequence). V was clipped by 6 bases and J by 1 base, with 7 bases between them. This CDR3 is CASSTGSNQPQHF. The CDR3 DNA reads as TGTGCCAGCAGTACAGGGAGCAATCAGCCCCAGCATTTT.

The chain combines TRBV2 with TRBJ2-1; the match to TRBD1 covers 8 bases. Germline CDR1 SNHLY, CDR2 FYNNEI. Unmatched junction bases numbered 11, after V lost 4 bases and J lost 9 bases. The CDR3 consists of 15 residues. This CDR3 is CASSVSGQGAGEQFF. The CDR3, as DNA: TGTGCCAGCAGTGTCTCCGGACAGGGCGCCGGTGAGCAGTTCTTC.

V and J are TRBV5-1 and TRBJ2-7, with D tentatively TRBD2 (6 bases). The V end lost 4 bases, the J end lost 0 bases, and 17 bases lay between the germline ends. CDR3 size: 16 residues. Germline CDR1 and CDR2: SGHRS and YFSETQ. CDR3 nucleotide sequence: TGCGCCAGCAGCAGCGGACTAACCTTGAGCTCCTACGAGCAGTACTTC. Its translation is CASSSGLTLSSYEQYF.

The chain carries TRBV5-5 and TRBJ1-6; 7 positions agree with TRBD1. This CDR3 has 17 residues. J lost 0 bases, V lost 4 bases, and 7 bases had no gene match. From germline, CDR1 is SGHKS and CDR2 YYEKEE (reference sequence). The CDR3 sequence: CASSHQGVSSYNSPLHF. The CDR3 DNA reads as TGTGCCAGCAGCCATCAGGGGGTTAGCTCCTATAATTCACCCCTCCACTTT.

The chain combines TRBV6-2 or TRBV6-3 with TRBJ2-1; 14 bases fit TRBD2. Looked up from germline, CDR1 is MNHEY and CDR2 is SVGEGT. V trimming: 5 bases; J trimming: 10 bases; junction bases outside the gene matches: 16. This CDR3 comprises 18 residues. The CDR3 loop is CASSNVIRLAGGSKEQFF. The CDR3, as DNA: TGTGCCAGCAGTAACGTTATCAGACTAGCGGGGGGGAGTAAGGAGCAGTTCTTC.

The chain is built from TRBV30 and TRBJ1-2, with 12 nucleotides matching TRBD1. V lost 4 bases to trimming and J lost 6 bases; unmatched junction nucleotides: 18. The CDR3 is made up of 18 amino acids. Germline loops: CDR1 GTSNPN, CDR2 SVGIG (reference sequence). CDR3 in DNA: TGTGCCTGGATTGGGGCAAAATTAACCGGGACAGGGGGCAATGGCTACACCTTC. Translation gives CAWIGAKLTGTGGNGYTF.

This sequence joins TRBV4-1 and TRBJ1-5, with 9 bases matching TRBD1. CDR1 MGHRA and CDR2 YSYEKL come from the germline V gene. CDR3 length equals 15 residues. Trimming took 10 bases from V and 4 from J; bases not matched to a gene: 11. In DNA form, the CDR3 reads TGCGCCACATCCGGGACAGGGATGGAGAATCAGCCCCAGCATTTT. Protein: CATSGTGMENQPQHF.

This sequence joins TRBV2 and TRBJ1-3; 7 nucleotides match TRBD1. Per the germline V gene, CDR1 is SNHLY and CDR2 is FYNNEI. This CDR3 contains 15 residues. Losses at the gene ends were 5 bases for V and 2 bases for J; bases not matched to a gene: 6. The CDR3, as DNA: TGTGCCAGCAGTTCGGGACAGCAAGCTGGAAACACCATATATTTT. This gives the protein CASSSGQQAGNTIYF.

The CDR3 loop reads CASSYRTGSNGYTF. CDR3 coding DNA: TGTGCCAGCAGTTATCGGACAGGGTCTAATGGCTACACCTTC. V is TRBV6-5 and J is TRBJ1-2; 8 bases align to TRBD1. Per germline, CDR1 MNHEY and CDR2 SVGAGI. This CDR3 is built from 14 residues. V lost 3 bases, J lost 6 bases, and 6 bases stayed unmatched.

This clone appeared a single time. This chain connects TRBV3-1 (or the pseudogene TRBV3-2) to TRBJ2-7; 11 positions agree with TRBD1. Germline-derived CDR1 and CDR2 are LGHDT and YNNKEL (reference sequence). The CDR3 totals 16 residues. Trimming removed 1 base from V and 5 bases from J; junction bases left unmatched: 7. CDR3: CASSQARQGQGDEQYF. CDR3 sequence (DNA): TGTGCCAGCAGCCAAGCCCGACAGGGACAGGGGGACGAGCAGTACTTC.

This clone has a handful of counts. The V and J genes are TRBV24-1 and TRBJ2-3; maybe TRBD1 (7 bases). The CDR3 loop spans 16 amino acids. V was clipped by 3 bases and J by 0 bases, with 12 bases between them. Germline V lookup: CDR1 KGHDR, CDR2 SFDVKD. The CDR3 here is CATSDLQGTSTDTQYF. CDR3 DNA sequence: TGTGCCACCAGTGATCTACAGGGGACTAGCACAGATACGCAGTATTTT.

This chain links TRBV11-2 with TRBJ2-3; TRBD2 agrees at 12 bases. There are 14 residues in the CDR3. After removal of 8 bases from V and 4 bases from J, the junction contained 4 bases not matched to a gene. Germline V CDR1 and CDR2: SGHAT, FQNNGV. The DNA of the CDR3 is TGTGCCAGCCAACTAGCGGGGGGCTCAGATACGCAGTATTTT. Translation gives CASQLAGGSDTQYF.

The chain employs TRBV4-3 and TRBJ1-1; 7 nucleotides agree with TRBD1. Germline CDR1 is LGHNA and CDR2 is YSLEER. The J segment lost 2 bases and the V segment lost 0 bases, leaving 3 bases of the junction unmatched. This CDR3 comprises 15 residues. The chain's CDR3 is CASSQDWDSNTEAFF. CDR3 coding DNA: TGCGCCAGCAGCCAAGACTGGGACAGTAACACTGAAGCTTTCTTT.

The chain employs TRBV6-5 and TRBJ1-2, with D tentatively TRBD1 (5 bases). There are 13 residues in the CDR3. V was clipped by 2 bases and J by 2 bases, with 6 bases between them. CDR1 and CDR2 (germline): MNHEY, SVGAGI. Written as DNA, the CDR3 is TGTGCCAGCAGTTACAAGGGGAACTATGGCTACACCTTC. As protein: CASSYKGNYGYTF.

The rearrangement links TRBV11-1 to TRBJ2-7; the match to TRBD1 covers 7 bases. CDR3 size: 12 residues. V lost 5 bases, J lost 9 bases, and 7 bases stayed unmatched. Germline-derived CDR1 and CDR2 are SGHAT and FQDESV (reference sequence). The CDR3 sequence: CASSQGTERQYF. The CDR3 region has the DNA TGTGCCAGCAGCCAAGGGACAGAAAGGCAGTACTTC.

The chain employs TRBV10-1 and TRBJ1-1; D uncertain. Germline CDR1 WNHNN, CDR2 SYGVQD (reference sequence). Trimming left V 0 bases short and J 6 bases short, with 8 bases between. The CDR3 consists of 13 residues. The CDR3 sequence is CASSESRVAEAFF. CDR3 bases: TGCGCCAGCAGTGAGTCTCGAGTTGCTGAAGCTTTCTTT.

The chain carries TRBV5-4 and TRBJ2-7; possibly TRBD1 for D (6 bases). Trimming left V 0 bases short and J 3 bases short, with 7 bases between. Germline CDR1 and CDR2: SGHNT and YYREEE (reference sequence). This CDR3 contains 13 residues. As DNA, the CDR3 is TGTGCCAGCAGCTTGGGAGGGGGCTACGAGCAGTACTTC. Encoded protein: CASSLGGGYEQYF. Filled out from reference TRBV5-4 and TRBJ2-7, the complete variable domain reads ETGVTQSPTHLIKTRGQQVTLRCSSQSGHNTVSWYQQALGQGPQFIFQYYREEENGRGNFPPRFSGLQFPNYSSELNVNALELDDSALYLCASSLGGGYEQYFGPGTRLTVT.

The genes are TRBV7-9 and TRBJ2-1, with unresolved D. Trimming left V 3 bases short and J 8 bases short, with 11 bases between. Germline values: CDR1 SEHNR, CDR2 FQNEAQ (reference sequence). This CDR3 comprises 13 residues. CDR3 residues: CASSFIPRYEQFF. The CDR3 bases are TGTGCCAGCAGCTTCATACCCCGGTATGAGCAGTTCTTC.